These T cell receptor beta chains were read from a single sample in a study of blood T cell repertoires in COVID-19. Clones were read by immunoSEQ multiplex PCR, and TCRdb kept only the in-frame ones, dropping some. The sample consists of approximately 530,000 clones, around nine tenths of them appearing once. The sample comprised peripheral blood. The receptors were sampled from a woman between 50 and 59 years old with COVID-19, enrolled during active disease. CDR3s include the opening cysteine and the closing phenylalanine or tryptophan. D genes are given only for firm matches. Clone size appears in some rows only: once, few, many, or a class for an expanded clone.

CDR3	DNA	V	J	size	D
CASSPDRMAGYTF	TGTGCCAGCAGCCCCGACAGGATGGCAGGCTACACCTTC	TRBV7-2	TRBJ1-2	.	.
CAWADFGGYTF	TGTGCCTGGGCGGACTTCGGTGGCTACACCTTC	TRBV30	TRBJ1-2	once	.
CASSPPYRSTEAFF	TGTGCCAGCTCACCCCCATACAGGTCCACTGAAGCTTTCTTT	TRBV18	TRBJ1-1	.	.
CASSHGGPRNEQFF	TGTGCCAGCAGCCACGGGGGGCCGAGGAATGAGCAGTTCTTC	TRBV11-3	TRBJ2-1	.	.
CASSQGLAGGNEQFF	TGTGCCAGCAGCCAAGGACTAGCGGGGGGGAATGAGCAGTTCTTC	TRBV11-2	TRBJ2-1	.	TRBD2
CAWSMGADYEQYF	TGTGCCTGGAGTATGGGGGCGGACTACGAGCAGTACTTC	TRBV30	TRBJ2-7	.	.
CASSEAGGRETQYF	TGTGCCAGCAGTGAAGCGGGGGGGCGGGAGACCCAGTACTTC	TRBV6-1	TRBJ2-5	.	.
CASSLRTSGGYGNIQYF	TGCGCCAGCAGCTTGAGGACTAGCGGGGGTTATGGGAACATTCAGTACTTC	TRBV5-1	TRBJ2-4	.	TRBD2
CASSPGQGGNTEAFF	TGTGCCAGCAGCCCTGGGCAGGGGGGGAACACTGAAGCTTTCTTT	TRBV5-8	TRBJ1-1	.	TRBD1
CASSVRDRGSSTNEKLFF	TGTGCCAGTAGTGTCCGGGACAGGGGAAGTAGCACTAATGAAAAACTGTTTTTT	TRBV19	TRBJ1-4	.	TRBD1